This T cell receptor beta chain was sequenced during a study of blood T cell repertoires in COVID-19. Looking at the study overall: Material from acute and convalescent COVID-19 was sourced from the United States, Italy and Spain. T cells, B-cell-depleted T cells, or PBMCs provided the cDNA or gDNA that served as material.

This CDR3 spans 13 amino acids. Trimming stripped 7 bases from V and 4 bases from J, with 14 bases between. CDR1 and CDR2 (germline): MNHNY, SVGAGI (reference sequence). Original handling: Researchers report that nucleated cell counts were estimated from reference gene primer amplification. The table came from immunoSEQ multiplex PCR; TCRdb's copy has only in-frame clones and leaves some out. That table gives V, J and clone size, and the DNA gave D and trimming. The sample holds around 70,000 clones, 70% to 90% seen once. The chain uses TRBV6-6 and TRBJ2-7; TRBD1 is a possible D gene (6 bases). The sequenced material came from peripheral blood. The source is a woman aged 80 or over with active or convalescent COVID-19. CDR3 nucleotide sequence: TGTGCCAGCAACCCGGACCAGGGGTACGAGCAGTACTTC. Amino acid sequence: CASNPDQGYEQYF.